This T cell receptor (beta chain) was profiled in a study of shared clonotypes between healthy human individuals. Points from the study as a whole: Sampling used blood alone; tissue repertoires probably differ. Relative to their counterparts shared across all four donors, non-shared clonotypes exhibited diminished generation probabilities. Among four donors, approximately 5% of naive CD4 clonotypes were found in common.

To note about this clone: As yet, its antigen is unknown.

Trimming cost V 4 bases and J 0 bases; bases outside gene matches: 3. The CDR3 covers 15 residues. Germline V lookup: CDR1 SGHRS, CDR2 YFSETQ. Original data processing: ImmunoSEQ gave junction-only sequences without quality scores, so filtering differed. Sequencing used immunoSEQ multiplex PCR; TCRdb keeps in-frame clones, though not all of them. From that table come the V and J calls and clone size; the DNA was used to work out D and trimming. The data contain hundreds of thousands of clones, 95% to 98% of them singletons. Positively selected for CCR7, the CD45RO-negative cells used as naive CD8 cells excluded terminally differentiated effector memory CD45RA+ cells.

The V gene is TRBV5-1, the J gene TRBJ2-3; 9 positions match TRBD2. The sequenced sample consisted of naive CD8+ T cells sorted from blood. The clonotype was recovered from a man between 25 and 39 years old in good health. The CDR3 region is CASSDGTSSTDTQYF. CDR3 nucleotide sequence: TGCGCCAGCAGCGACGGGACTAGCAGCACAGATACGCAGTATTTT.